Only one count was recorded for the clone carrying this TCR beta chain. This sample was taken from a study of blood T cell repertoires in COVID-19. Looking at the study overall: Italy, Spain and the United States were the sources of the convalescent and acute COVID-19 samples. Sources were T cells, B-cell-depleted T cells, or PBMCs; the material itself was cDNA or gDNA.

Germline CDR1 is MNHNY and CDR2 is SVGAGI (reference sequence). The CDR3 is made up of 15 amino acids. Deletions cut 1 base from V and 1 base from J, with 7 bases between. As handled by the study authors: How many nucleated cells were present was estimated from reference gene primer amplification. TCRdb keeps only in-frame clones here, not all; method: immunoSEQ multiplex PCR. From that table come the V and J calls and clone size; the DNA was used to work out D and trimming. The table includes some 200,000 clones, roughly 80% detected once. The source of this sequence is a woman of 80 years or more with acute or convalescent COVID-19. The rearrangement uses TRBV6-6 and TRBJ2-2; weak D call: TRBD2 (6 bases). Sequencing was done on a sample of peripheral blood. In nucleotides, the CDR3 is TGTGCCAGCAGTTACTACGGGGGGAACACCGGGGAGCTGTTTTTT. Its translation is CASSYYGGNTGELFF.